The 14 T cell receptor beta chains below all came from one sample that was sequenced in a study of memory CD4+ T cells and cytomegalovirus serostatus. Single viable CD3+CD4+CD8-CD45RO+ cells were sorted as the memory CD4+ T cells. Sequencing was performed with immunoSEQ multiplex PCR; in TCRdb, only in-frame clones are kept and a portion is missing. The sample lists about 50,000 clones; 78% were seen once. The sample consisted of memory CD4+ T cells from blood. Receptors were obtained from an adult in good health and CMV-seronegative.

The chain combines TRBV28 with TRBJ1-1; 9 bases match TRBD1. The CDR3 is 17 residues long. J was trimmed by 5 bases and V by 6 bases; bases with no gene match: 16. CDR1 MDHEN and CDR2 SYDVKM come from the germline V gene. CDR3 in amino acids: CASRPAPRGTGRTEAFF. CDR3 nucleotide sequence: TGTGCCAGCAGACCGGCCCCAAGAGGGACAGGGAGGACTGAAGCTTTCTTT. Drawing the rest from reference TRBV28 and TRBJ1-1, the complete variable domain is DVKVTQSSRYLVKRTGEKVFLECVQDMDHENMFWYRQDPGLGLRLIYFSYDVKMKEKGDIPEGYSVSREKKERFSLILESASTNQTSMYLCASRPAPRGTGRTEAFFGQGTRLTVV.

V usage is TRBV5-1 and J usage is TRBJ2-2; possibly TRBD1 for D (6 bases). The CDR3 consists of 16 residues. Trimming pared 0 bases from V and 1 base from J, leaving 10 bases between. Looked up from germline, CDR1 is SGHRS and CDR2 is YFSETQ. CDR3 loop: CASSLGTVMNTGELFF. Here the CDR3 DNA reads TGCGCCAGCAGCTTGGGGACAGTAATGAACACCGGGGAGCTGTTTTTT.

The chain joins TRBV28 to TRBJ1-3; 8 bases map to TRBD1. Germline-derived CDR1 and CDR2 are MDHEN and SYDVKM. V shed 7 bases and J 0 bases; nucleotides not matched to a gene: 8. The CDR3 extends over 16 amino acids. The CDR3 protein is CASTRTGLSSGNTIYF. As DNA, the CDR3 is TGTGCCAGCACGCGGACAGGGCTTTCCTCTGGAAACACCATATATTTT.

The genes are TRBV6-4 and TRBJ2-1; 8 positions match TRBD1. Germline CDR1 and CDR2: MRHNA and SNTAGT. J gave up 3 bases and V 8 bases, and 12 bases lay outside the gene matches. The CDR3 is 16 amino acids. CDR3 coding DNA: TGTGCCAGCGGATCACCAGGGGGCCCTTTCTACAATGAGCAGTTCTTC. Its protein product is CASGSPGGPFYNEQFF.

The chain joins TRBV6-6 to TRBJ2-1; the D gene is possibly TRBD1 (6 bases). V was pared by 6 bases and J by 2 bases, with 14 bases between. The CDR3 length is 15 residues. Germline values: CDR1 MNHNY, CDR2 SVGAGI (reference sequence). CDR3 loop: CASSLGQIPYNEQFF. The CDR3 nucleotides are TGTGCCAGCAGCCTGGGACAAATCCCCTACAATGAGCAGTTCTTC.

This rearrangement joins TRBV4-2 to TRBJ2-3; 8 bases align to TRBD1. Germline V CDR1 and CDR2: LGHNA, YNFKEQ. V lost 2 bases to trimming and J lost 2 bases; unmatched junction nucleotides: 6. The CDR3 is made up of 16 amino acids. The CDR3 region is CASSQPDRAPTDTQYF. In DNA form, the CDR3 reads TGTGCCAGCAGCCAACCGGACAGGGCCCCCACAGATACGCAGTATTTT.

The chain links TRBV7-6 to TRBJ2-3; a weak D match, TRBD1 (6 bases). Germline assignment: CDR1 SGHVS and CDR2 FNYEAQ. The ends were cut back, 0 bases at V and 10 bases at J, with 11 bases in the middle. The CDR3 spans 13 residues. In nucleotides, the CDR3 is TGTGCCAGCAGCTTAGCCAGCAGGGGACCGCAGTATTTT. It is translated as CASSLASRGPQYF.

V gene TRBV19 combines with J gene TRBJ2-7; 9 bases fit TRBD2. Trimming at V came to 3 bases and at J to 3 bases, leaving 9 bases not matched to a gene. The CDR3 length is 16 residues. Looked up from germline, CDR1 is LNHDA and CDR2 is SQIVND (reference sequence). The CDR3 DNA follows: TGTGCCAGTAGTATTAGTGGCGGGAGGGCCGGCTACGAGCAGTACTTC. Translating gives CASSISGGRAGYEQYF.

This chain uses TRBV18 with TRBJ2-2; no firm D call. V lost 6 bases and J 6 bases, leaving 17 bases between the germline ends. Per germline, CDR1 KGHSH and CDR2 LQKENI. This CDR3 has 15 amino acids. As DNA, the CDR3 is TGTGCCAGCTCTCCTGCCAGGCCTGGCGCCGGGGAGCTGTTTTTT. Its protein product is CASSPARPGAGELFF.

The chain carries TRBV18 and TRBJ1-5; TRBD1 aligns across 9 bases. The CDR3 spans 15 residues. J gave up 6 bases and V 5 bases, and 8 bases lay outside the gene matches. The germline V gene has CDR1 KGHSH and CDR2 LQKENI. The CDR3 sequence: CASSSTQGAGQPQHF. The CDR3 nucleotides read TGTGCCAGCTCATCTACACAGGGGGCAGGTCAGCCCCAGCATTTT.

The genes are TRBV10-2 and TRBJ2-3; D not certain. With 2 bases removed from V and 5 bases from J, the gap between germline ends came to 2 bases. CDR1 is WSHSY and CDR2 is SAAADI in the germline V gene. This CDR3 has 11 amino acids. Here the CDR3 DNA reads TGCGCCAGCAGTGAGATAGATACGCAGTATTTT. It codes for CASSEIDTQYF.

This chain's CDR3 is CASSETIGGETQYF. DNA for the CDR3: TGTGCCAGCAGTGAGACCATAGGGGGAGAGACCCAGTACTTC. The rearrangement uses TRBV28 and TRBJ2-5, with D perhaps TRBD1 (6 bases). Germline loops: CDR1 MDHEN, CDR2 SYDVKM. V gave up 5 bases and J gave up 4 bases, with 14 bases separating them. There are 14 residues in the CDR3.

This chain joins TRBV28 and TRBJ2-7; D is perhaps TRBD1 (6 bases). The CDR3 runs to 19 residues. V was shortened by 9 bases and J by 0 bases, with 30 bases between the two germline ends. The germline V gene has CDR1 MDHEN and CDR2 SYDVKM. CDR3 coding DNA: TGTGCCAGGCCCCCCCCCGCATTTTTGACAGGAAAGAGCTCCTACGAGCAGTACTTC. Translating gives CARPPPAFLTGKSSYEQYF.

This clone was picked up a small number of times. The V call is TRBV28, the J call TRBJ1-5; D unresolved. The germline gives CDR1 MDHEN, CDR2 SYDVKM. This CDR3 has 15 residues. V lost 4 bases and J 11 bases, leaving 21 bases between the germline ends. This CDR3 reads CASSSGGRLDVTQHF. Here the CDR3 DNA reads TGTGCCAGCAGTTCGGGAGGACGGCTCGACGTGACCCAGCATTTT.